Below are 20 T cell receptor beta chains sequenced from a single sample in a study of T cell changes during pregnancy in multiple sclerosis. Assay used: immunoSEQ multiplex PCR; TCRdb lists only in-frame clones, some missing. The repertoire has around 60,000 clones, over 85% of them found once; the top ten carry over 0.35%. The sample here was CD4+ T cells from peripheral blood mononuclear cells, taken before pregnancy. The receptors were sampled from a female donor with multiple sclerosis, enrolled in a pregnancy study.

The chain is built from TRBV5-6 and TRBJ2-3; the D gene is possibly TRBD2 (6 bases). In germline, CDR1 is SGHDT, CDR2 YYEEEE. V shed 0 bases and J shed 2 bases, with 7 bases lying between them. The length of the CDR3 is 14 residues. CDR3 amino acids: CASSLGRDTDTQYF. The CDR3 DNA follows: TGTGCCAGCAGCTTGGGGAGGGACACAGATACGCAGTATTTT.

The rearrangement uses TRBV11-3 and TRBJ2-5, with 9 nucleotides matching TRBD1. Unmatched junction bases numbered 11, after V lost 4 bases and J lost 5 bases. Germline CDR1 and CDR2: SGHNT and YENEEA. The CDR3 spans 16 residues. The CDR3 here is CASSSQGALGQETQYF. Here the CDR3 DNA reads TGTGCCAGCAGCTCACAGGGGGCGCTAGGCCAGGAGACCCAGTACTTC.

The chain uses TRBV5-1 and TRBJ2-7, with 8 bases matching TRBD1. The CDR3 runs to 14 residues. The ends lost 6 bases at V and 2 bases at J; junction bases unmatched: 7. Germline V gene sequence: CDR1 SGHRS, CDR2 YFSETQ. The CDR3 nucleotides are TGCGCCAGCAAAGCGGCAGGGGGCACCTACGAGCAGTACTTC. Translated: CASKAAGGTYEQYF.

J is TRBJ1-1 and V is TRBV7-9; D call uncertain. CDR1 and CDR2 (germline): SEHNR, FQNEAQ (reference sequence). The CDR3 totals 14 residues. V lost 5 bases and J 0 bases, leaving 10 bases between the germline ends. The CDR3 loop reads CASSVTELNTEAFF. In DNA, the CDR3 is TGTGCCAGCAGCGTGACGGAGTTGAACACTGAAGCTTTCTTT.

The chain has TRBV7-9 and TRBJ2-6, with TRBD1 matching over 7 bases. The CDR3 covers 18 residues. V lost 4 bases to trimming and J lost 0 bases; unmatched junction nucleotides: 9. Germline values: CDR1 SEHNR, CDR2 FQNEAQ (reference sequence). The CDR3 DNA follows: TGTGCCAGCAGCTCCCTGGAGACAGGGCGCTCTGGGGCCAACGTCCTGACTTTC. Protein product: CASSSLETGRSGANVLTF. Full variable domain (remainder filled in from reference TRBV7-9 and TRBJ2-6): DTGVSQNPRHKITKRGQNVTFRCDPISEHNRLYWYRQTLGQGPEFLTYFQNEAQLEKSRLLSDRFSAERPKGSFSTLEIQRTEQGDSAMYLCASSSLETGRSGANVLTFGAGSRLTVL.

The chain is built from TRBV11-2 and TRBJ2-7; TRBD1 is a possible D gene (6 bases). The ends were cut back, 4 bases at V and 7 bases at J, with 23 bases in the middle. CDR1 is SGHAT and CDR2 is FQNNGV in the germline V gene. The CDR3 is 16 amino acids. This CDR3 is CASSSHTGTRVREQYF. As DNA, the CDR3 is TGTGCCAGCAGCTCCCATACCGGGACAAGGGTTCGGGAGCAGTACTTC.

V usage is TRBV11-2 and J usage is TRBJ2-7; 8 bases are shared with TRBD2. The CDR3 extends over 14 amino acids. The trim removed 5 bases at V and 2 bases at J, leaving 5 bases unmatched. Germline V gene lookup returns CDR1 SGHAT and CDR2 FQNNGV. The CDR3 spells CASSPQAGAYEQYF. CDR3 in DNA: TGTGCCAGCAGCCCCCAAGCGGGAGCCTACGAGCAGTACTTC.

The rearrangement joins TRBV6-4 to TRBJ2-2, with D perhaps matching TRBD2 (6 bases). Germline assignment: CDR1 MRHNA and CDR2 SNTAGT. The CDR3 spans 13 residues. V shed 3 bases and J shed 6 bases, with 8 bases lying between them. The CDR3 loop reads CASSELASGELFF. CDR3 coding DNA: TGTGCCAGCAGTGAACTAGCCTCCGGGGAGCTGTTTTTT.

V and J are TRBV5-4 and TRBJ2-3, with 7 nucleotides matching TRBD2. Germline V gene sequence: CDR1 SGHNT, CDR2 YYREEE (reference sequence). The CDR3 runs 17 residues. Germline trimming cut 4 bases from V and 0 bases from J; bases unmatched to any gene: 11. The CDR3, as DNA: TGTGCCAGCAGCGTAGTAGGGAGGGCTGCTAGCACAGATACGCAGTATTTT. Residues: CASSVVGRAASTDTQYF.

The rearrangement uses TRBV13 and TRBJ2-7; TRBD2 agrees at 15 bases. V dropped 3 bases and J dropped 4; count of bases not matched to a gene: 4. The germline CDR1 and CDR2 sequences are PRHDT and FYEKMQ (reference sequence). The CDR3 has 16 residues. The CDR3 loop is CASSFRTSGRVYEQYF. CDR3 sequence (DNA): TGTGCCAGCAGCTTCAGGACTAGCGGGAGGGTATACGAGCAGTACTTC.

The chain uses TRBV7-9 and TRBJ2-7, with 8 bases identical to TRBD1. This CDR3 is built from 14 residues. Germline CDR1 is SEHNR and CDR2 is FQNEAQ (reference sequence). With V trimmed by 2 bases and J by 5 bases, 5 bases remained unmatched. The CDR3 sequence is CASSLRQGSHEQYF. CDR3 nucleotides: TGTGCCAGCAGCTTAAGACAGGGGAGCCACGAGCAGTACTTC.

The V call is TRBV27, the J call TRBJ2-5, with 8 nucleotides matching TRBD2. Germline CDR1 is MNHEY and CDR2 is SMNVEV (reference sequence). Unmatched junction bases numbered 11, after V lost 4 bases and J lost 4 bases. This CDR3 has 16 residues. The CDR3, as DNA: TGTGCCAGCAGTTCAATATCTTCGCTAGCGGGAGAGACCCAGTACTTC. Amino acid sequence: CASSSISSLAGETQYF.

The rearrangement links TRBV18 to TRBJ1-1; D is ambiguous. CDR1 and CDR2 from the germline V gene are KGHSH and LQKENI. The CDR3 totals 15 residues. V lost 2 bases and J 5 bases, leaving 15 bases between the germline ends. The CDR3 bases are TGTGCCAGCTCACCATCCGACCCCCCGGGGACTGAAGCTTTCTTT. As protein: CASSPSDPPGTEAFF. The full variable domain, completed using reference TRBV18 and TRBJ1-1, is NAGVMQNPRHLVRRRGQEARLRCSPMKGHSHVYWYRQLPEEGLKFMVYLQKENIIDESGMPKERFSAEFPKEGPSILRIQQVVRGDSAAYFCASSPSDPPGTEAFFGQGTRLTVV.

The V and J genes are TRBV19 and TRBJ2-5, with a possible D match to TRBD1 (6 bases). Germline loops: CDR1 LNHDA, CDR2 SQIVND (reference sequence). The CDR3 has 13 residues. Trimming removed 6 bases from V and 4 bases from J, with 12 bases in between. CDR3 region: CASRSVGAETQYF. Written as DNA, the CDR3 is TGTGCCAGTAGGTCCGTGGGGGCAGAGACCCAGTACTTC.

The V and J genes are TRBV30 and TRBJ2-1, with D perhaps TRBD1 (6 bases). The CDR3 loop spans 15 amino acids. Germline loops: CDR1 GTSNPN, CDR2 SVGIG (reference sequence). V was clipped by 2 bases and J by 5 bases, with 16 bases between them. In nucleotides, the CDR3 is TGTGCCTGGAGTTGGGGGCGGAGACCGAACAATGAGCAGTTCTTC. Translating gives CAWSWGRRPNNEQFF.

The J gene is TRBJ1-2, the V gene TRBV5-4, with 9 positions matching TRBD1. The CDR3 runs to 15 residues. Germline V gene lookup returns CDR1 SGHNT and CDR2 YYREEE (reference sequence). The trim removed 4 bases at V and 6 bases at J, leaving 10 bases unmatched. As DNA, the CDR3 is TGTGCCAGCAGCCCGTCCCGGGACAGGGAAAATGGCTACACCTTC. Translating it yields CASSPSRDRENGYTF. Full variable domain (remainder filled in from reference TRBV5-4 and TRBJ1-2): ETGVTQSPTHLIKTRGQQVTLRCSSQSGHNTVSWYQQALGQGPQFIFQYYREEENGRGNFPPRFSGLQFPNYSSELNVNALELDDSALYLCASSPSRDRENGYTFGSGTRLTVV.

This clone was seen at least ten times. The V and J genes are TRBV2 and TRBJ1-1; 7 bases are shared with TRBD1. Germline values: CDR1 SNHLY, CDR2 FYNNEI. Trimming cost V 0 bases and J 2 bases; bases outside gene matches: 3. The CDR3 is 15 residues long. CDR3 coding DNA: TGTGCCAGCAGTGAAGCGACAGGGCCTAACACTGAAGCTTTCTTT. Its translation: CASSEATGPNTEAFF.

This clone has more than one count but fewer than ten. V is TRBV7-2 and J is TRBJ2-1, with D possibly matching TRBD1 (5 bases). Germline loops: CDR1 SGHTA, CDR2 FQGNSA. CDR3 length equals 15 residues. V lost 0 bases and J 2 bases, leaving 8 bases between the germline ends. The chain's CDR3 is CASSLATGAYNEQFF. In DNA form, the CDR3 reads TGTGCCAGCAGCTTAGCTACAGGAGCCTACAATGAGCAGTTCTTC.

This chain joins TRBV7-9 and TRBJ2-7; 7 nucleotides match TRBD1. CDR1 is SEHNR and CDR2 is FQNEAQ in the germline V gene (reference sequence). V lost 4 bases to trimming and J lost 2 bases; unmatched junction nucleotides: 5. The CDR3 runs to 14 residues. CDR3 DNA: TGTGCCAGCAGCTGGGGGACAGTACCCTACGAGCAGTACTTC. Amino acids: CASSWGTVPYEQYF.

This clone occurred once. The chain has TRBV5-4 and TRBJ2-5, with 10 bases aligning to TRBD2. The CDR3 spans 13 residues. Unmatched junction bases numbered 0, after V lost 3 bases and J lost 4 bases. The germline gives CDR1 SGHNT, CDR2 YYREEE (reference sequence). CDR3 sequence reads: CASSSSGRETQYF. The CDR3 nucleotides read TGTGCCAGCAGCTCTAGCGGGAGAGAGACCCAGTACTTC.